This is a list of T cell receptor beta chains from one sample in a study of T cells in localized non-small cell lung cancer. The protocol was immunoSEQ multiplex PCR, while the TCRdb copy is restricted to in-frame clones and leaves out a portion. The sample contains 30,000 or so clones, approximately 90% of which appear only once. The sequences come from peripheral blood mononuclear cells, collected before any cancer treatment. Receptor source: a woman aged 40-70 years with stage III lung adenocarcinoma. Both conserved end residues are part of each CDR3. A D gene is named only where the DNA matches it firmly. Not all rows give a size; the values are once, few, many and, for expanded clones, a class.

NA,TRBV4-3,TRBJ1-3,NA,CASSQDAQISGNTIYF,TGCGCCAGCAGCCAAGACGCTCAGATCTCTGGAAACACCATATATTTT
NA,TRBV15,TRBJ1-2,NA,CATSPDNSGISYGYTF,TGTGCCACCAGCCCTGATAATTCGGGGATCTCTTATGGCTACACCTTC
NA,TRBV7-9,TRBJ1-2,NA,CASSPRTDNYGYTF,TGTGCCAGCAGCCCTAGGACAGACAACTATGGCTACACCTTC
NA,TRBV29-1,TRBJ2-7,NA,CSVDTSLGEQYF,TGCAGCGTTGACACTAGTTTAGGCGAGCAGTACTTC
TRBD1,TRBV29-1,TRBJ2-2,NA,CSVEQGATGELFF,TGCAGCGTTGAACAGGGGGCGACCGGGGAGCTGTTTTTT
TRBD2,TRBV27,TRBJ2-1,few,CASSLSGTSGGGNEQFF,TGTGCCAGCAGTTTATCCGGGACTAGCGGAGGGGGCAATGAGCAGTTCTTC
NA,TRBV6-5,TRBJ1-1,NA,CASSYSGDRAFF,TGTGCCAGCAGTTACTCGGGGGACCGAGCTTTCTTT
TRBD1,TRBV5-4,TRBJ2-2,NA,CASSLGGTGFTGELFF,TGTGCCAGCAGCTTGGGAGGGACAGGGTTCACCGGGGAGCTGTTTTTT
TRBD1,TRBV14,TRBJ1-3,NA,CASSRPGTGAGNTIYF,TGTGCCAGCAGCCGCCCCGGGACAGGGGCTGGAAACACCATATATTTT
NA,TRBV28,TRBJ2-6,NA,CASSVDISGANVLTF,TGTGCCAGCAGCGTCGACATCTCTGGGGCCAACGTCCTGACTTTC
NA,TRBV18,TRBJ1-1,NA,CASSPDPRTEAFF,TGTGCCAGCTCACCGGATCCTAGGACTGAAGCTTTCTTT
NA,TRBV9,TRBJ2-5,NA,CASSSRQEGGQETQYF,TGTGCCAGCAGCTCGCGACAGGAGGGGGGACAAGAGACCCAGTACTTC
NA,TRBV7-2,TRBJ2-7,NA,CASSLVSSVNYEQYF,TGTGCCAGCAGCTTAGTTTCTAGCGTAAACTACGAGCAGTACTTC
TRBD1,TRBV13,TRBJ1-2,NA,CASGIQGASGYTF,TGTGCCAGCGGAATACAGGGGGCATCTGGCTACACCTTC
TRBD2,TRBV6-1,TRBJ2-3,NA,CASGLAGADTQYF,TGTGCCAGTGGACTAGCGGGAGCAGATACGCAGTATTTT
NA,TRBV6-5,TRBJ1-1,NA,CAGSYRGDSTEAFF,TGTGCCGGCAGTTACCGAGGGGACTCCACTGAAGCTTTCTTT
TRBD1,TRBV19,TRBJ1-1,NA,CASSKGQLNTEAFF,TGTGCCAGTAGTAAGGGACAGTTGAACACTGAAGCTTTCTTT
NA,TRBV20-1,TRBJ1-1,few,CSEGGYEKAFF,TGCAGTGAGGGTGGATACGAGAAAGCTTTCTTT
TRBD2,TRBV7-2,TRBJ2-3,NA,CASSLGGRVADTQYF,TGTGCCAGCAGCTTAGGAGGGAGGGTGGCAGATACGCAGTATTTT
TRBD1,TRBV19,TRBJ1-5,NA,CASSYGTGYQPQHF,TGTGCCAGTAGTTACGGGACAGGGTATCAGCCCCAGCATTTT
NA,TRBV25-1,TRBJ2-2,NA,CASSEYQGHVKNTGELFF,TGTGCCAGCAGTGAATATCAAGGACACGTTAAGAACACCGGGGAGCTGTTTTTT
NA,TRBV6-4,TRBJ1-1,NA,CASSDGLGGLAFF,TGTGCCAGCAGTGACGGGTTGGGGGGTTTGGCTTTCTTT
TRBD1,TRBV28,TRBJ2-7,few,CASSLAAGGPYEQYF,TGTGCCAGCAGTTTAGCCGCAGGGGGCCCCTACGAGCAGTACTTC